One and the same sample provided the 8 T cell receptor beta chains below, sequenced in a study of blood T cells in healthy people across ages. The second PCR ran about 6 to 11 cycles with a sample-barcoded 5' primer and J-beta primers. TCRdb re-called the 5' RACE reads through MiXCR, storing one row per CDR3 protein. Of roughly 900,000 distinct CDR3 sequences listed, roughly 52% are singletons. The sample was blood. Source of these receptors: a man aged 30 to 45 in good health.

The V and J genes are TRBV29-1 and TRBJ2-5; TRBD2 is a possible D gene (6 bases). CDR1 is SQVTM and CDR2 is ANQGSEA in the germline V gene. The V and J ends lost 4 bases and 0 bases respectively, with 12 bases between them. The CDR3 covers 14 residues. The CDR3 is CSVGGGTYQETQYF. The DNA for the CDR3 is TGCAGCGTTGGTGGGGGGACGTACCAAGAGACCCAGTACTTC.

This chain uses TRBV5-1 with TRBJ1-5; D gene uncertain. The CDR3 totals 15 residues. V lost 4 bases and J lost 6, with 17 bases in between. Germline lookup yields CDR1 SGHRS and CDR2 YFSETQ. CDR3 in amino acids: CASSPVGEGFQPQHF. Here the CDR3 DNA reads TGCGCCAGCAGCCCGGTCGGGGAAGGGTTTCAGCCCCAGCATTTT.

The sample holds one count of this clonotype. At one end the junction does not follow the germline gene, possibly because of a read error. The V and J genes are TRBV7-3 and TRBJ2-4; maybe TRBD2 (5 bases). The germline gives CDR1 SGHTA, CDR2 FQGTGA. This CDR3 contains 14 residues. CDR3 loop: CASSQGGSEYEQNF. The DNA for the CDR3 is TGTGCCAGCAGCCAAGGAGGAAGCGAGTACGAGCAGAACTTC.

This clonotype occurred a few times. This chain links TRBV29-1 with TRBJ2-7, with no clear D. This CDR3 spans 13 amino acids. Trimming took off 1 base at V and 2 bases at J, with 9 bases between the two ends. The germline V gene has CDR1 SQVTM and CDR2 ANQGSEA. CDR3 residues: CSVEGYSPYEQYF. The CDR3, as DNA: TGCAGCGTTGAAGGGTACAGTCCCTACGAGCAGTACTTC.

A few counts support this clonotype. The V and J genes are TRBV20-1 and TRBJ2-1; D possibly corresponds to TRBD1 (6 bases). The germline CDR1 and CDR2 sequences are DFQATT and SNEGSKA (reference sequence). The CDR3 has 14 amino acids. V shed 7 bases and J shed 6 bases, with 19 bases lying between them. CDR3 nucleotides: TGCAGTGTGAAAAACAGGGCCTCTGTCAATGAGCAGTTCTTC. The encoded protein is CSVKNRASVNEQFF.

This clonotype was counted a single time. V gene TRBV11-2 combines with J gene TRBJ2-5; possibly TRBD2 for D (6 bases). Germline values: CDR1 SGHAT, CDR2 FQNNGV. The CDR3 length is 18 residues. Trimming pared 0 bases from V and 11 bases from J, leaving 28 bases between. The CDR3 sequence: CASSLDDFGKLTSGEQYF. The CDR3 DNA reads TGTGCCAGCAGCTTAGATGATTTTGGGAAGCTAACTTCGGGGGAGCAGTACTTC.

This clonotype was seen only once. The chain links TRBV2 to TRBJ2-2; 11 bases match TRBD2. The CDR3 spans 15 residues. The V gene's germline CDR1 is SNHLY and CDR2 FYNNEI. The junction had 1 base not matched to a gene; V was cut back by 4 bases and J by 3 bases. The CDR3 loop is CASSAGLADTGELFF. The CDR3, as DNA: TGTGCCAGCAGTGCGGGACTAGCGGACACCGGGGAGCTGTTTTTT. The full variable domain, with the rest looked up from reference TRBV2 and TRBJ2-2, is EPEVTQTPSHQVTQMGQEVILRCVPISNHLYFYWYRQILGQKVEFLVSFYNNEISEKSEIFDDQFSVERPDGSNFTLKIRSTKLEDSAMYFCASSAGLADTGELFFGEGSRLTVL.

The chain couples TRBV7-8 to TRBJ2-1; D call uncertain. V was trimmed by 5 bases and J by 7 bases, leaving 9 bases between them. This CDR3 has 12 amino acids. Germline lookup yields CDR1 SGHVS and CDR2 FQNEAQ. This CDR3 reads CASSASINEQFF. CDR3 sequence (DNA): TGTGCCAGCAGCGCCTCCATAAATGAGCAGTTCTTC.